Listed below are T cell receptor beta chains from one sample, sequenced in a study of T cell changes during pregnancy in multiple sclerosis. Sequencing used immunoSEQ multiplex PCR; TCRdb keeps in-frame clones, though not all of them. The data show 95,000 to 100,000 clones, more than 90% seen once. The starting material was peripheral blood, obtained in the second trimester of pregnancy. All receptors come from a female donor with multiple sclerosis, enrolled in a pregnancy study. CDR3s include the opening cysteine and the closing phenylalanine or tryptophan. Each record gives: D gene, clone size, J gene, V gene, CDR3 protein, CDR3 DNA. D genes are given only for firm matches. Clone sizes are given selectively: once, few, many, or a class where the clone is expanded.

d_gene: TRBD2; abundance: NA; j_gene: TRBJ2-2; v_gene: TRBV5-4; CDR3aa: CASSLTGLNTGELFF; CDR3nt: TGTGCCAGCAGCTTGACGGGACTAAACACCGGGGAGCTGTTTTTT
d_gene: TRBD1; abundance: NA; j_gene: TRBJ1-2; v_gene: TRBV5-4; CDR3aa: CASRLGQAYGYTF; CDR3nt: TGTGCCAGCAGACTAGGACAGGCCTATGGCTACACCTTC
d_gene: TRBD1; abundance: NA; j_gene: TRBJ1-1; v_gene: TRBV6-1; CDR3aa: CASSAKGQGATEAFF; CDR3nt: TGTGCCAGCAGTGCGAAGGGACAGGGGGCCACTGAAGCTTTCTTT
d_gene: NA; abundance: NA; j_gene: TRBJ2-1; v_gene: TRBV18; CDR3aa: CASSGSEGGEQFF; CDR3nt: TGTGCCAGCTCAGGGTCGGAGGGTGGTGAGCAGTTCTTC
d_gene: TRBD1; abundance: NA; j_gene: TRBJ1-1; v_gene: TRBV6-4; CDR3aa: CASRTGGGTEAFF; CDR3nt: TGTGCCAGCAGAACAGGGGGAGGCACTGAAGCTTTCTTT
d_gene: TRBD2; abundance: NA; j_gene: TRBJ2-2; v_gene: TRBV5-5; CDR3aa: CASSRLAGIYTGELFF; CDR3nt: TGTGCCAGCAGCCGACTAGCGGGTATTTACACCGGGGAGCTGTTTTTT
d_gene: NA; abundance: NA; j_gene: TRBJ2-3; v_gene: TRBV5-1; CDR3aa: CASSLVGGPGDTQYF; CDR3nt: TGCGCCAGCAGCTTGGTAGGAGGGCCAGGGGATACGCAGTATTTT
d_gene: TRBD2; abundance: NA; j_gene: TRBJ2-1; v_gene: TRBV7-9; CDR3aa: CASSLSLAGAAHEQFF; CDR3nt: TGTGCCAGCAGCTTATCCTTAGCGGGAGCTGCCCATGAGCAGTTCTTC
d_gene: NA; abundance: NA; j_gene: TRBJ2-5; v_gene: TRBV2; CDR3aa: CASWGGQWGTQYF; CDR3nt: TGTGCCTCTTGGGGGGGGCAATGGGGGACCCAGTACTTC
d_gene: TRBD2; abundance: once; j_gene: TRBJ2-1; v_gene: TRBV28; CDR3aa: CASRRTSRLSSYNEQFF; CDR3nt: TGTGCCAGCAGGAGGACTAGCAGATTGAGCTCCTACAATGAGCAGTTCTTC
d_gene: NA; abundance: few; j_gene: TRBJ1-2; v_gene: TRBV19; CDR3aa: CASSPRLEVTGYTF; CDR3nt: TGTGCCAGTAGTCCCAGGTTGGAGGTAACTGGCTACACCTTC
d_gene: TRBD2; abundance: NA; j_gene: TRBJ2-5; v_gene: TRBV2; CDR3aa: CASKGGGGLETQYF; CDR3nt: TGTGCCAGCAAAGGCGGGGGGGGTCTAGAGACCCAGTACTTC
d_gene: NA; abundance: NA; j_gene: TRBJ2-1; v_gene: TRBV4-1; CDR3aa: CASRATGANNEQFF; CDR3nt: TGCGCCAGCAGGGCGACAGGTGCAAACAATGAGCAGTTCTTC
d_gene: NA; abundance: NA; j_gene: TRBJ2-2; v_gene: TRBV2; CDR3aa: CASRQDTGELFF; CDR3nt: TGTGCCAGCAGACAAGACACCGGGGAGCTGTTTTTT
d_gene: NA; abundance: once; j_gene: TRBJ2-6; v_gene: TRBV18; CDR3aa: CASSPAHTTFGANVLTF; CDR3nt: TGTGCCAGCTCACCCGCCCATACAACCTTTGGGGCCAACGTCCTGACTTTC
d_gene: NA; abundance: NA; j_gene: TRBJ1-1; v_gene: TRBV6-6; CDR3aa: CASRRRQVLTEAFF; CDR3nt: TGTGCCAGCAGACGGCGACAGGTCCTCACGGAGGCTTTCTTT
d_gene: NA; abundance: NA; j_gene: TRBJ2-6; v_gene: TRBV28; CDR3aa: CASSLNRLRAGANVLTF; CDR3nt: TGTGCCAGCAGTTTAAATCGGTTGAGAGCCGGGGCCAACGTCCTGACTTTC
d_gene: NA; abundance: once; j_gene: TRBJ1-3; v_gene: TRBV28; CDR3aa: CASTYPKGRGNTIYF; CDR3nt: TGTGCCAGCACCTACCCTAAGGGGCGCGGAAACACCATATATTTT
d_gene: TRBD2; abundance: NA; j_gene: TRBJ2-2; v_gene: TRBV7-9; CDR3aa: CASSLAGTSFTTGELFF; CDR3nt: TGTGCCAGCAGCTTAGCCGGGACTAGTTTTACCACCGGGGAGCTGTTTTTT
d_gene: TRBD1; abundance: NA; j_gene: TRBJ2-2; v_gene: TRBV27; CDR3aa: CASSTTGTGNTGELFF; CDR3nt: TGTGCCAGCAGTACCACCGGGACAGGGAACACCGGGGAGCTGTTTTTT
d_gene: TRBD2; abundance: NA; j_gene: TRBJ2-1; v_gene: TRBV30; CDR3aa: CAWVLAGGGEQFF; CDR3nt: TGTGCCTGGGTACTAGCGGGAGGGGGTGAGCAGTTCTTC
d_gene: NA; abundance: NA; j_gene: TRBJ2-5; v_gene: TRBV7-2; CDR3aa: CASSSGRSEAQETQYF; CDR3nt: TGTGCCAGCAGCTCAGGTCGTAGCGAGGCCCAAGAGACCCAGTACTTC
d_gene: NA; abundance: NA; j_gene: TRBJ1-2; v_gene: TRBV21-1; CDR3aa: CASSKSGRVGQGYGYGYTF; CDR3nt: TGTGCCAGCAGCAAAAGCGGTAGAGTAGGACAGGGATACGGGTATGGCTACACCTTC
d_gene: TRBD2; abundance: NA; j_gene: TRBJ2-7; v_gene: TRBV7-9; CDR3aa: CASSLGASGSSYEQYF; CDR3nt: TGTGCCAGCAGCTTAGGGGCTAGCGGGAGCTCCTACGAGCAGTACTTC
d_gene: NA; abundance: NA; j_gene: TRBJ2-3; v_gene: TRBV13; CDR3aa: CASTEPMSDTQYF; CDR3nt: TGTGCCAGCACCGAGCCCATGTCAGATACGCAGTATTTT
d_gene: TRBD1; abundance: once; j_gene: TRBJ1-2; v_gene: TRBV27; CDR3aa: CASSTQGARNYGYTF; CDR3nt: TGTGCCAGCAGTACACAGGGGGCTCGGAACTATGGCTACACCTTC
d_gene: TRBD1; abundance: NA; j_gene: TRBJ2-6; v_gene: TRBV30; CDR3aa: CAWKAGTGKSGANVLTF; CDR3nt: TGTGCCTGGAAAGCCGGGACAGGGAAATCTGGGGCCAACGTCCTGACTTTC
d_gene: NA; abundance: NA; j_gene: TRBJ2-7; v_gene: TRBV7-4; CDR3aa: CASSFVLTEIFYEQYF; CDR3nt: TGTGCCAGCAGCTTCGTACTCACAGAGATATTCTACGAGCAGTACTTC
d_gene: NA; abundance: NA; j_gene: TRBJ2-7; v_gene: TRBV29-1; CDR3aa: CSVLAELSYEQYF; CDR3nt: TGCAGCGTCCTAGCCGAACTCTCCTACGAGCAGTACTTC